Described below is a single T cell receptor beta chain sequence and its context. Antigen specificity is unknown. This sample was included in a study of blood T cells in healthy people across ages. General study results and limits: Across the age range, TCR beta diversity per million T cells fell in a roughly linear way.

Sample-barcoded 5' priming and a J-beta primer mix drove a second PCR of about 6 to 12 cycles. TCRdb used MiXCR to reprocess the 5' RACE reads, holding one entry per CDR3 protein. The table shows over 600,000 distinct CDR3 sequences, with roughly three fifths occurring only once. This CDR3 has 15 amino acids. Per the germline V gene, CDR1 is DFQATT and CDR2 is SNEGSKA (reference sequence). Trimming removed 4 bases from V and 4 bases from J, with 14 bases in between. Sequencing was performed on blood. The TCR comes from a man aged 35 to 55 in good health. This chain connects TRBV20-1 to TRBJ1-6, with D uncertain. The CDR3 DNA sequence: TGCAGTGCTATTCATGGACGGGGTTATAATTCACCCCTCCACTTT. It encodes CSAIHGRGYNSPLHF.